The source of this TCR beta chain is a study of T cell responses to AZD1222 COVID-19 vaccine. The repertoire was sequenced with immunoSEQ multiplex PCR; TCRdb's copy has only in-frame clones and lacks some. The data contain 150,000 or so clones, less than 95% of them singletons. This CDR3 is 18 amino acids long. Germline values: CDR1 MNHNS, CDR2 SASEGT. V was shortened by 0 bases and J by 0 bases, with 15 bases between the two germline ends. The sample consisted of peripheral blood, taken on day 0 of AZD1222 vaccination. J is TRBJ1-5 and V is TRBV6-1, with D unclear. The receptor comes from an adult in good health. CDR3 coding DNA: TGTGCCAGCAGTGAAGCTACCCCCCACCCTTATAGCAATCAGCCCCAGCATTTT. This translates into CASSEATPHPYSNQPQHF.